This is a list of T cell receptor beta chains from one sample in a study of T cells after yellow fever vaccination. MiXCR, applied by TCRdb to the 5' RACE reads, yields one record per CDR3 protein. The sample lists a few hundred thousand distinct CDR3 sequences, approximately 8% occurring once. The sample in question was PBMCs, obtained 35 to 50 days after the first yellow fever vaccination. The receptors shown here come from a man between 18 and 29 years old who received the YFV17D yellow fever vaccine. Each CDR3 is given without its conserved first and last residue. A clone size is listed for some rows: how often the clone was seen (once, few, many), or a class if it is expanded.

v_call: TRBV20-1; j_call: TRBJ1-2; clone_size: few; cdr3_aa: SAPQGVNYGYT
v_call: TRBV19; j_call: TRBJ2-1; clone_size: few; cdr3_aa: ASSLRGGTGYRGEQF
v_call: TRBV5-1; j_call: TRBJ1-2; clone_size: -; cdr3_aa: ASSFENRVSYGYT
v_call: TRBV3-1; j_call: TRBJ1-2; clone_size: few; cdr3_aa: ASSQGIRQTYGYT
v_call: TRBV6-5; j_call: TRBJ2-5; clone_size: few; cdr3_aa: ASSYLQGQETQY
v_call: TRBV12-3/TRBV12-4; j_call: TRBJ1-2; clone_size: -; cdr3_aa: ASSGPGGENYGYT
v_call: TRBV29-1; j_call: TRBJ2-3; clone_size: -; cdr3_aa: SVRRGGNTDTQY
v_call: TRBV6-5; j_call: TRBJ1-2; clone_size: few; cdr3_aa: ASSYKRNYGYT
v_call: TRBV4-1; j_call: TRBJ2-3; clone_size: -; cdr3_aa: ASSQPLAGESTDTQY
v_call: TRBV7-8; j_call: TRBJ1-2; clone_size: few; cdr3_aa: ASSLAGQSNYGYT
v_call: TRBV10-3; j_call: TRBJ2-4; clone_size: few; cdr3_aa: AISEGSALAKNIQY
v_call: TRBV6-1; j_call: TRBJ2-3; clone_size: -; cdr3_aa: ASSRPGQLDTQY
v_call: TRBV27; j_call: TRBJ2-7; clone_size: -; cdr3_aa: ASSFRDSTYEQY
v_call: TRBV13; j_call: TRBJ1-6; clone_size: few; cdr3_aa: ASSRGRPHSPLH
v_call: TRBV23-1; j_call: TRBJ1-4; clone_size: -; cdr3_aa: ASSPSTGQPAETNEKLF
v_call: TRBV4-2; j_call: TRBJ2-1; clone_size: -; cdr3_aa: ASSPRQLTSYNEQF
v_call: TRBV9; j_call: TRBJ2-3; clone_size: -; cdr3_aa: ASRSPPGSTDTQY
v_call: TRBV20-1; j_call: TRBJ1-5; clone_size: few; cdr3_aa: SAQSGDQPQH
v_call: TRBV4-3; j_call: TRBJ2-1; clone_size: few; cdr3_aa: ASSLRAGSSYNEQF
v_call: TRBV12-3/TRBV12-4; j_call: TRBJ2-5; clone_size: few; cdr3_aa: ASSSSTSGGPQETQY
v_call: TRBV7-9; j_call: TRBJ2-2; clone_size: -; cdr3_aa: ASSLVATIDRGRTNTGELF
v_call: TRBV27; j_call: TRBJ1-5; clone_size: few; cdr3_aa: ASSFQGQSNQPQH
v_call: TRBV18; j_call: TRBJ1-4; clone_size: many; cdr3_aa: ASSPSSVTNEKLF
v_call: TRBV6-1; j_call: TRBJ1-2; clone_size: -; cdr3_aa: ASIPRAGHYGYT
v_call: TRBV27; j_call: TRBJ1-2; clone_size: -; cdr3_aa: ASRTSSDRDYGYT
v_call: TRBV10-2; j_call: TRBJ1-1; clone_size: -; cdr3_aa: ASSGARDTEAF
v_call: TRBV6-5; j_call: TRBJ1-1; clone_size: -; cdr3_aa: ASSYGWGGTEAF
v_call: TRBV18; j_call: TRBJ1-1; clone_size: -; cdr3_aa: ASSPQGAGGTRTEAF
v_call: TRBV7-2; j_call: TRBJ2-5; clone_size: -; cdr3_aa: ASSPGTTFETQY
v_call: TRBV18; j_call: TRBJ2-3; clone_size: few; cdr3_aa: ASSPQPADTQY
v_call: TRBV5-1; j_call: TRBJ1-4; clone_size: -; cdr3_aa: ASSFRQPNEKLF
v_call: TRBV27; j_call: TRBJ1-5; clone_size: -; cdr3_aa: ASSFGLNQPQH
v_call: TRBV5-1; j_call: TRBJ1-3; clone_size: -; cdr3_aa: ASSLEGLDTIY
v_call: TRBV29-1; j_call: TRBJ1-1; clone_size: -; cdr3_aa: SAILNPGLEAF
v_call: TRBV29-1; j_call: TRBJ2-1; clone_size: -; cdr3_aa: SVETSLGVHEQF
v_call: TRBV5-1; j_call: TRBJ2-1; clone_size: -; cdr3_aa: ASSPLGGGVNEQF
v_call: TRBV7-3; j_call: TRBJ2-1; clone_size: few; cdr3_aa: ASSLAGPLGNEQF
v_call: TRBV5-1; j_call: TRBJ1-6; clone_size: few; cdr3_aa: ASSPGQSYSPLH
v_call: TRBV5-4; j_call: TRBJ2-5; clone_size: -; cdr3_aa: ASSVPPGHSQETQY